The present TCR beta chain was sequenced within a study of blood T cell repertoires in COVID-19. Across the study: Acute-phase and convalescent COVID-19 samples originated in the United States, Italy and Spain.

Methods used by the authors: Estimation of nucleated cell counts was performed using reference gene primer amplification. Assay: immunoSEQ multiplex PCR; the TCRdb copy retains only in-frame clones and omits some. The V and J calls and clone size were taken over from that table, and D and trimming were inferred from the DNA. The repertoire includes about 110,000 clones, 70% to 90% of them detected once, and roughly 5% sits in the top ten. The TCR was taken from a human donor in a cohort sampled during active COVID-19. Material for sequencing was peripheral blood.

The CDR3 is CASSPPEYGSRTDTQYF. CDR3 bases: TGTGCCAGCAGCCCGCCGGAGTACGGGAGCAGAACAGATACGCAGTATTTT. The chain combines TRBV11-2 with TRBJ2-3; D is possibly TRBD2 (6 bases). With 5 bases removed from V and 3 bases from J, the gap between germline ends came to 21 bases. CDR3 length: 17 residues. CDR1 is SGHAT, CDR2 FQNNGV, per germline. Combining the CDR3 with reference TRBV11-2 and TRBJ2-3 gives the whole variable domain EAGVAQSPRYKIIEKRQSVAFWCNPISGHATLYWYQQILGQGPKLLIQFQNNGVVDDSQLPKDRFSAERLKGVDSTLKIQPAKLEDSAVYLCASSPPEYGSRTDTQYFGPGTRLTVL.